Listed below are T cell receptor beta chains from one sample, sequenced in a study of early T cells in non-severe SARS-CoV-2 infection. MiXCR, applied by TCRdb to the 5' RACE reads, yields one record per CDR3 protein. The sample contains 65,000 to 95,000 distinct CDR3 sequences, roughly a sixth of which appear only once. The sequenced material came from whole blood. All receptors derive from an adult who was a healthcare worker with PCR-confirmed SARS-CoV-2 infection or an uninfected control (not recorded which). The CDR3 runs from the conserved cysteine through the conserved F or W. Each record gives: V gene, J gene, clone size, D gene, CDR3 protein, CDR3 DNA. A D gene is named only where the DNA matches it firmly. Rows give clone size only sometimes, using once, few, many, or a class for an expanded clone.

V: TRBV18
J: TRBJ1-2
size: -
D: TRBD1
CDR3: CASSPFQGADYGYTF
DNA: TGTGCCAGCTCACCGTTCCAGGGGGCGGACTATGGCTACACCTTC

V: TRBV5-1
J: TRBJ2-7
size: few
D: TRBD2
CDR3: CASRTSGGPDEQYF
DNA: TGCGCCAGCAGGACTAGCGGGGGCCCAGACGAGCAGTACTTC

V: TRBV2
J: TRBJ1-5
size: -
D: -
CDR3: CASSERMGGLNQPQHF
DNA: TGTGCCAGCAGTGAACGGATGGGGGGTTTGAATCAGCCCCAGCATTTT

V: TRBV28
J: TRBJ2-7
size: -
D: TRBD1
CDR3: CASSFRTGLNEQYF
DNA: TGTGCCAGCAGTTTCCGGACAGGGTTGAACGAGCAGTACTTC

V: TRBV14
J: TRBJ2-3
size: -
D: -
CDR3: CASSQEKRLTPDTQYF
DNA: TGTGCCAGCAGCCAAGAGAAAAGGCTGACCCCAGATACGCAGTATTTT

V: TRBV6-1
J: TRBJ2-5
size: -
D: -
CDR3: CASQDGYGETQYF
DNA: TGTGCCAGCCAGGACGGGTACGGAGAGACCCAGTACTTC

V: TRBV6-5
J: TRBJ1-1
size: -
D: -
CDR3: CATTRQGEAFF
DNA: TGTGCCACCACGAGGCAGGGCGAAGCTTTCTTT

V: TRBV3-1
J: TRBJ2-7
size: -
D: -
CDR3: CASSQGRGASSYF
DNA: TGTGCCAGCAGCCAAGGAAGAGGGGCTAGCTCGTACTTC

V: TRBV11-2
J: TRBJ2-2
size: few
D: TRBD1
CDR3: CASSFSPQGAYTGELFF
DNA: TGTGCCAGCAGCTTCAGCCCACAGGGGGCTTACACCGGGGAGCTGTTTTTT

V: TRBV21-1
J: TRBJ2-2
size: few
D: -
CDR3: CASSKEKERGNTGELFF
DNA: TGTGCCAGCAGCAAAGAGAAGGAGCGGGGAAACACCGGGGAGCTGTTTTTT

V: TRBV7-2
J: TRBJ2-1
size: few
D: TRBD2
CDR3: CASSLGLAGGPARSYNEQFF
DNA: TGTGCCAGCAGCTTAGGACTAGCGGGAGGACCCGCCCGCTCCTACAATGAGCAGTTCTTC

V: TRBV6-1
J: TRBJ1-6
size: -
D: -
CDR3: CASSEGFGQFGGNSPLHF
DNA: TGTGCCAGCAGTGAAGGATTCGGGCAGTTCGGGGGGAATTCACCCCTCCACTTT

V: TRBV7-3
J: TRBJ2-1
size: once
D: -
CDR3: CASSRVRTDNEQFF
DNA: TGTGCCAGCAGCCGAGTCAGGACAGACAATGAGCAGTTCTTC

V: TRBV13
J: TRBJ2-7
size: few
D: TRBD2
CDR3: CASSPGLGLVPRKSVVEQYF
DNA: TGTGCCAGCAGCCCCGGCTTGGGACTAGTCCCGAGAAAGTCGGTAGTCGAGCAGTACTTC

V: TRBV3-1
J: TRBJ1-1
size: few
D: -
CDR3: CASSLKGGTEAFF
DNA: TGTGCCAGCAGCCTCAAAGGGGGCACTGAAGCTTTCTTT

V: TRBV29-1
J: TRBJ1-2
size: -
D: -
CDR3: CSVGGSYGYTF
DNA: TGCAGCGTTGGGGGATCCTATGGCTACACCTTC

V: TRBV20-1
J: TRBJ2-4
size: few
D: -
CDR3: CSARQYRVKNIQYF
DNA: TGCAGTGCTAGACAGTATCGGGTCAAAAACATTCAGTACTTC

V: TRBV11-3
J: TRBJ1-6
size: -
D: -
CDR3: CASSIWTEGNSPLHF
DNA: TGTGCCAGCAGCATTTGGACGGAAGGGAATTCACCCCTCCACTTT

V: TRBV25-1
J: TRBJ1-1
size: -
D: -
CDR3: CASSSSGWGNTEAFF
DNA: TGTGCCAGCAGCAGCTCAGGGTGGGGGAACACTGAAGCTTTCTTT

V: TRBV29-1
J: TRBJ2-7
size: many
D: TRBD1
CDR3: CSVEDGTGTGEQYF
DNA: TGCAGCGTTGAAGATGGGACAGGGACAGGCGAGCAGTACTTC

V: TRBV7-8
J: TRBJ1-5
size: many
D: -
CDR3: CASSNREGVNQPQHF
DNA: TGTGCCAGCAGCAACAGGGAGGGGGTCAATCAGCCCCAGCATTTT

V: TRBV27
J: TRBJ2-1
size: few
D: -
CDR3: CASRDRGGNEQFF
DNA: TGTGCCAGCAGAGACAGGGGAGGGAATGAGCAGTTCTTC

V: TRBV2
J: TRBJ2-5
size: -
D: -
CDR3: CAGRRLETQYF
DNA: TGTGCAGGTCGGAGGTTAGAGACCCAGTACTTC

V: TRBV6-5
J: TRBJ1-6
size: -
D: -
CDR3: CASSIWTASNSPLHF
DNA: TGTGCCAGCAGTATATGGACAGCGAGTAATTCACCCCTCCACTTT

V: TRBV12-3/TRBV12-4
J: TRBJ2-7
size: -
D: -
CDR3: CASSPWDSPYEQYF
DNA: TGTGCCAGCAGTCCTTGGGACTCCCCCTACGAGCAGTACTTC

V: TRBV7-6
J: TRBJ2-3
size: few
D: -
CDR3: CASSLGSKPSTDTQYF
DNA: TGTGCCAGCAGCTTAGGGAGTAAGCCTAGCACAGATACGCAGTATTTT

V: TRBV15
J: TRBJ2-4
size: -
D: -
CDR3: CATSRDVEIQYF
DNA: TGTGCCACCAGCAGAGATGTTGAGATTCAGTACTTC

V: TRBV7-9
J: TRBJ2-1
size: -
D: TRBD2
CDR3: CASSFTSGSYNEQFF
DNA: TGTGCCAGCAGCTTTACTAGCGGATCCTACAATGAGCAGTTCTTC

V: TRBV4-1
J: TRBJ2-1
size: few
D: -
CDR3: CASSSQSSYNEQFF
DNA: TGCGCCTCAAGCTCCCAGTCCTCCTACAATGAGCAGTTCTTC

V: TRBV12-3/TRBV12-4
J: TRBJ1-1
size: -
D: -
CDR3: CASTSWGLNTEAFF
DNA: TGTGCCAGCACCTCGTGGGGACTGAACACTGAAGCTTTCTTT

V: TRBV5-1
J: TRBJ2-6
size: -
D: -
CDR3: CASSLVSGAGANVLTF
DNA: TGCGCCAGCAGCTTGGTCTCAGGGGCAGGGGCCAACGTCCTGACTTTC

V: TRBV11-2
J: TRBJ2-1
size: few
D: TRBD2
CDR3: CASSLYREGFYEQFF
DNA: TGTGCCAGCAGCTTATACCGGGAGGGCTTCTATGAGCAGTTCTTC

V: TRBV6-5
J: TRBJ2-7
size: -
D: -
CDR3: CASSSSGWGYEQYF
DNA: TGTGCCAGCAGTTCCTCCGGTTGGGGCTACGAGCAGTACTTC

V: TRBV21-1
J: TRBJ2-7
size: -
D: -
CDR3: CASSMGTGGSEQYF
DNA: TGTGCCAGCAGCATGGGGACAGGGGGCTCCGAGCAGTACTTC

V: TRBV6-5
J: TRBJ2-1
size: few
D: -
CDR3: CASSYQLGTYNEQFF
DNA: TGTGCCAGCAGTTACCAACTGGGGACCTACAATGAGCAGTTCTTC

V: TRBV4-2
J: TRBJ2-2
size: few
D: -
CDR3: CASSQERRSTGELFF
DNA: TGTGCCAGCAGCCAAGAGAGGCGGAGCACCGGGGAGCTGTTTTTT

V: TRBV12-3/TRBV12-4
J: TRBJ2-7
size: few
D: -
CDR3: CASSLGRVEQYF
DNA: TGTGCCAGCAGTTTGGGACGGGTCGAGCAGTACTTC

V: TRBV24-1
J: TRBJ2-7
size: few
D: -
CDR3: CATSAPPGQGTRREQYF
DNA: TGTGCCACCAGTGCTCCCCCAGGGCAGGGGACGCGGCGCGAGCAGTACTTC

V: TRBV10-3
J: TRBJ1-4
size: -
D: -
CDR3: CAISEAGANEKLFF
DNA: TGTGCCATCAGTGAGGCGGGAGCTAATGAAAAACTGTTTTTT

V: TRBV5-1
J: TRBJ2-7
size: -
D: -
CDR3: CASKDGPEQYF
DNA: TGCGCCAGTAAGGACGGACCCGAGCAGTACTTC

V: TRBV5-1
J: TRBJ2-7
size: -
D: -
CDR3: CASSPDPGVYEQYF
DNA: TGCGCCAGCAGCCCGGATCCAGGGGTCTACGAGCAGTACTTC

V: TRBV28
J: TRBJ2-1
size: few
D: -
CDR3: CASSWGSTSAVYNEQFF
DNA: TGTGCCAGCAGTTGGGGATCGACTAGTGCCGTCTACAATGAGCAGTTCTTC

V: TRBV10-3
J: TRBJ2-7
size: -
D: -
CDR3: CAISESEEGRREQYF
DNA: TGTGCCATCAGTGAGTCGGAGGAGGGGAGGCGCGAGCAGTACTTC

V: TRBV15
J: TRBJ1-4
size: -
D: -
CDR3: CATSRVPINEKLFF
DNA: TGTGCCACCAGCAGAGTTCCGATTAATGAAAAACTGTTTTTT

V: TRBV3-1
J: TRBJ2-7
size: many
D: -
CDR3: CASSQDRFSEQYF
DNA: TGTGCCAGCAGCCAAGATCGGTTCTCCGAGCAGTACTTC

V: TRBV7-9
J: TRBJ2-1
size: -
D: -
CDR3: CASSPIQGNIYNEQFF
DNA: TGTGCCAGCAGCCCGATACAGGGTAATATCTACAATGAGCAGTTCTTC

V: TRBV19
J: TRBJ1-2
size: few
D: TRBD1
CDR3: CASSPPVQGAYGYTF
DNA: TGTGCCAGTAGTCCCCCCGTACAGGGGGCCTATGGCTACACCTTC

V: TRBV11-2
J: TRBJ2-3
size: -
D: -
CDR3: CASNRGHSSGAYTDTQYF
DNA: TGTGCCAGCAACAGGGGCCACTCGAGCGGGGCTTACACAGATACGCAGTATTTT